This record covers a single TCR beta chain. Template switching supplied a universal primer site; unique molecular identifiers were carried on the cDNA. TCRdb re-called the 5' RACE reads through MiXCR, storing one row per CDR3 protein. The table has 1.5 million to 2 million distinct CDR3 sequences, roughly 35% seen once. This sample is drawn from a study of identical twins. The J segment lost 7 bases and the V segment lost 6 bases, leaving 6 bases of the junction unmatched. CDR3 length equals 14 residues. The germline CDR1 and CDR2 sequences are SGHAT and FQNNGV. The sequence came from a newborn girl in good health. Sequenced: cord blood. The rearrangement joins TRBV11-2 to TRBJ1-4, with 9 bases lining up with TRBD1. Here the CDR3 reads CASRRPGQGEKLFF. The CDR3 DNA reads as TGTGCCAGCAGACGCCCGGGACAGGGTGAAAAACTGTTTTTT.